The 6 T cell receptor beta chains below were found in one sample sequenced in a study of CD8 T cells in Susac syndrome. RNA in amounts of about 0.45 to 1 ug was reverse transcribed with random hexamers. MiXCR, applied by TCRdb to the immunoSEQ multiplex PCR reads, yields one record per CDR3 protein. The data contain some 120,000 distinct CDR3 sequences, 90% to 95% of them singletons. Sample: CD4+ T cells from PBMCs. These receptors all stem from a human donor in good health.

The gene calls are TRBV3-1 and TRBJ2-1, with 7 bases identical to TRBD2. J was trimmed by 5 bases and V by 4 bases; bases with no gene match: 14. The germline V gene has CDR1 LGHDT and CDR2 YNNKEL (reference sequence). The CDR3 is made up of 17 amino acids. The CDR3 region is CASSLIQRGGSHNEQFF. Written as DNA, the CDR3 is TGTGCCAGCAGCCTAATTCAGAGAGGCGGGAGCCACAATGAGCAGTTCTTC.

The rearrangement links TRBV6-5 to TRBJ2-1; tentatively, D is TRBD1 (5 bases). From germline, CDR1 is MNHEY and CDR2 SVGAGI. This CDR3 has 16 amino acids. Trimming shortened V by 4 bases and J by 2 bases, and 15 bases separated the two germline ends. CDR3 sequence: CASSSVTGNAYNEQFF. The CDR3 DNA reads as TGTGCCAGCAGTTCCGTCACAGGCAACGCCTACAATGAGCAGTTCTTC.

The CDR3 nucleotides are TGTGCCACCAGCCCTGACACCTACGAGCAGTACTTC. This gives the protein CATSPDTYEQYF. This rearrangement joins TRBV15 to TRBJ2-7; D is undetermined. This CDR3 has 12 residues. V lost 5 bases and J 2 bases, leaving 7 bases between the germline ends. In germline, CDR1 is LNHNV, CDR2 YYDKDF (reference sequence).

This clonotype came up a few times. The genes are TRBV7-2 and TRBJ2-2; no firm D call. Germline V gene lookup returns CDR1 SGHTA and CDR2 FQGNSA. V was clipped by 0 bases and J by 6 bases, with 5 bases between them. There are 13 residues in the CDR3. The CDR3: CASSLALSGELFF. DNA for the CDR3: TGTGCCAGCAGCTTAGCCCTGTCCGGGGAGCTGTTTTTT.

This clonotype was seen once. The chain joins TRBV7-2 to TRBJ2-7, with D unresolved. Trimming cost V 7 bases and J 3 bases, with 19 bases left between them. Germline V gives CDR1 SGHTA, CDR2 FQGNSA. The CDR3 is made up of 15 amino acids. The CDR3 DNA reads as TGTGCCAGCACTGTGGTCGGCCCAGGCGACTACGAGCAGTACTTC. It yields the protein CASTVVGPGDYEQYF.

V and J are TRBV9 and TRBJ1-2; TRBD1 is a possible D gene (5 bases). Per the germline V gene, CDR1 is SGDLS and CDR2 is YYNGEE. The CDR3 sequence is 14 residues long. V lost 3 bases and J 5 bases, leaving 14 bases between the germline ends. Written as DNA, the CDR3 is TGTGCCAGCAGCGGCGGGACGCAGCGATATGGCTACACCTTC. Protein sequence: CASSGGTQRYGYTF.